One sample yielded the 17 T cell receptor beta chains listed below, sequenced in a study of beta chain features in type 1 diabetes. Investigators reverse transcribed all isolated RNA, so they sequenced expressed TCRB transcripts. Some clones are missing from TCRdb's copy, which holds only in-frame ones; the method was immunoSEQ multiplex PCR. The table shows a few hundred thousand clones, with over 12% occurring only once. Sequenced: naive CD4+ T cells from blood. The source of these receptors is a woman between 18 and 30 years old in good health.

A few counts support this clone. This chain uses TRBV5-1 with TRBJ2-3; 7 nucleotides line up with TRBD1. The CDR3 covers 15 residues. The germline gives CDR1 SGHRS, CDR2 YFSETQ. V lost 4 bases to trimming and J lost 2 bases; unmatched junction nucleotides: 7. Here the CDR3 reads CASSVPQGFTDTQYF. In DNA form, the CDR3 reads TGCGCCAGCAGCGTCCCACAGGGGTTCACAGATACGCAGTATTTT.

Only a few counts were recorded for this clone. The chain carries TRBV5-6 and TRBJ1-2; D gene unclear. Trimming took 2 bases from V and 4 from J, leaving 12 bases between them. This CDR3 has 14 amino acids. Germline V gives CDR1 SGHDT, CDR2 YYEEEE. CDR3: CASSLEPNSYGYTF. The CDR3, as DNA: TGTGCCAGCAGCTTAGAACCTAATTCCTATGGCTACACCTTC.

This clone was counted once. V gene TRBV30 combines with J gene TRBJ2-1, with 9 bases lining up with TRBD1. J was trimmed by 6 bases and V by 0 bases; bases with no gene match: 12. The CDR3 extends over 17 amino acids. CDR1 and CDR2 from the germline V gene are GTSNPN and SVGIG (reference sequence). In DNA form, the CDR3 reads TGTGCCTGGAGTGTATTGAGGTCGACAGGGGGTACCAATGAGCAGTTCTTC. As protein: CAWSVLRSTGGTNEQFF.

The chain couples TRBV29-1 to TRBJ1-1; unclear D gene. The ends were cut back, 1 base at V and 1 base at J, with 10 bases in the middle. This CDR3 region has 14 residues. CDR1 SQVTM and CDR2 ANQGSEA come from the germline V gene. As DNA, the CDR3 is TGCAGCGTTGAAGTTTCCACCGGGAACACTGAAGCTTTCTTT. This sequence encodes CSVEVSTGNTEAFF.

This clone occurred a few times. J is TRBJ2-1 and V is TRBV29-1, with D hard to call. CDR3 length equals 13 residues. The V gene's germline CDR1 is SQVTM and CDR2 ANQGSEA. The V end was cut by 4 bases, the J end by 0 bases, with 7 bases between. The CDR3 spells CSVGSSSYNEQFF. As DNA, the CDR3 is TGCAGCGTTGGGTCTAGCTCCTACAATGAGCAGTTCTTC.

The chain recombines TRBV7-9 with TRBJ1-2, with TRBD1 matching 8 bases. Germline V CDR1 and CDR2: SEHNR, FQNEAQ (reference sequence). Trimming removed 10 bases from V and 7 bases from J; junction bases left unmatched: 14. This CDR3 is built from 14 residues. CDR3 sequence: CATRGQGVQFGYTF. CDR3 coding DNA: TGTGCCACACGCGGACAGGGCGTTCAATTTGGCTACACCTTC.

The chain employs TRBV5-1 and TRBJ2-7, with 8 bases identical to TRBD1. The CDR3 totals 16 residues. Germline CDR1 reads SGHRS; CDR2 reads YFSETQ. The V and J ends lost 5 bases and 3 bases, in that order; junction bases with no gene match: 13. CDR3 residues: CASRSRTGNRIYEQYF. The CDR3 DNA reads as TGCGCCAGCAGATCCCGGACAGGGAACCGAATCTACGAGCAGTACTTC.

CDR3 loop: CATSGGLAGAPRTDTQYF. The CDR3 bases are TGTGCCACCAGCGGGGGACTAGCGGGAGCTCCCCGCACAGATACGCAGTATTTT. The genes are TRBV15 and TRBJ2-3, with 14 bases lining up with TRBD2. Looked up from germline, CDR1 is LNHNV and CDR2 is YYDKDF (reference sequence). The CDR3 runs to 18 residues. V shed 5 bases, J shed 1 base, and the junction held 8 bases outside the gene matches.

This clone was picked up a small number of times. The rearrangement joins TRBV5-1 to TRBJ2-4, with 7 positions matching TRBD1. From germline, CDR1 is SGHRS and CDR2 YFSETQ. V lost 4 bases and J lost 0; bases outside the gene matches: 10. This CDR3 is 17 amino acids long. In DNA form, the CDR3 reads TGCGCCAGCAGCCCTAAACAGGGGAGTATAGCCAAAAACATTCAGTACTTC. Its protein is CASSPKQGSIAKNIQYF.

This clone was observed a few times. CDR3: CASTPGTDTQYF. Written as DNA, the CDR3 is TGTGCCAGTACCCCCGGGACAGATACGCAGTATTTT. The chain recombines TRBV9 with TRBJ2-3; D is undetermined. CDR3 size: 12 residues. CDR1 and CDR2 (germline): SGDLS, YYNGEE. V was clipped by 8 bases and J by 3 bases, with 10 bases between them.

The genes are TRBV29-1 and TRBJ2-7; D possibly corresponds to TRBD1 (5 bases). The CDR3 is made up of 16 amino acids. CDR1 SQVTM and CDR2 ANQGSEA come from the germline V gene. Between the trimmed V and J ends, which lost 0 bases and 2 bases, there was a span of 17 bases. The CDR3 here is CSVEDLKGRKTYEQYF. The CDR3 DNA reads TGCAGCGTTGAAGATCTAAAGGGGCGAAAAACCTACGAGCAGTACTTC.

This rearrangement joins TRBV6-5 to TRBJ1-5; D remains ambiguous. Germline loops: CDR1 MNHEY, CDR2 SVGAGI. The germline V and J ends were trimmed by 5 bases and 5 bases, with 10 bases remaining between them. The CDR3 has 13 amino acids. This CDR3 reads CASSPGPYQPQHF. Here the CDR3 DNA reads TGTGCCAGCAGTCCTGGGCCCTATCAGCCCCAGCATTTT.

This clone was seen a few times. J is TRBJ2-6 and V is TRBV9, with D possibly TRBD1 on 6 matching bases. The CDR3 is 17 amino acids. Trimming left V 2 bases short and J 1 base short, with 13 bases between. Germline V gives CDR1 SGDLS, CDR2 YYNGEE. As DNA, the CDR3 is TGTGCCAGCAGCGTGACAGGTCACTCATCTGGGGCCAACGTCCTGACTTTC. Protein: CASSVTGHSSGANVLTF.

The chain employs TRBV28 and TRBJ1-2, with 9 bases matching TRBD1. In germline, CDR1 is MDHEN, CDR2 SYDVKM. The CDR3 length is 16 residues. Germline trimming cut 1 base from V and 2 bases from J; bases unmatched to any gene: 5. The CDR3 spells CASSLSDRGGNYGYTF. The CDR3 bases are TGTGCCAGCAGTTTATCGGACAGGGGAGGGAACTATGGCTACACCTTC.

The chain recombines TRBV28 with TRBJ2-5; 13 bases are a match to TRBD2. Germline CDR1 reads MDHEN; CDR2 reads SYDVKM. This CDR3 contains 16 residues. V dropped 7 bases and J dropped 5; count of bases not matched to a gene: 10. The CDR3 DNA reads as TGTGCCAGCAAGTTCTGGACTAGCGGGAGTTATGAGACCCAGTACTTC. This codes for CASKFWTSGSYETQYF.

The sample holds a few counts of this clone. The chain uses TRBV14 and TRBJ2-1; no reliable D call. V dropped 2 bases and J dropped 2 bases, with 4 bases sitting between them. Germline CDR1 and CDR2: SGHDN and FVKESK. CDR3 length: 13 residues. CDR3 bases: TGTGCCAGCAGCCAACAGACCTACAATGAGCAGTTCTTC. The encoded protein is CASSQQTYNEQFF.

The V gene is TRBV28, the J gene TRBJ2-5; no reliable D call. Germline V lookup: CDR1 MDHEN, CDR2 SYDVKM. Trimming cost V 1 base and J 4 bases, with 4 bases left between them. The CDR3 spans 12 residues. The CDR3 protein is CASSLYGETQYF. As DNA, the CDR3 is TGTGCCAGCAGTTTATACGGAGAGACCCAGTACTTC.